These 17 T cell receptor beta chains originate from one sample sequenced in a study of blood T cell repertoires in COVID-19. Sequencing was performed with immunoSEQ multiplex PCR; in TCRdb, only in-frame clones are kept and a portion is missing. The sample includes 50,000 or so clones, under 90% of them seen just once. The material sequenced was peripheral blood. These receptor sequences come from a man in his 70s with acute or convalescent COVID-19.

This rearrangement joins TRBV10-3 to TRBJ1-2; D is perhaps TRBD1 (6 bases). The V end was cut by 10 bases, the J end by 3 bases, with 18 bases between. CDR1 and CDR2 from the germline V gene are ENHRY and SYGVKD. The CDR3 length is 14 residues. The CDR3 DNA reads TGTGCCACAAAACAGGGAAAAGGGGACTATGGCTACACCTTC. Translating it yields CATKQGKGDYGYTF.

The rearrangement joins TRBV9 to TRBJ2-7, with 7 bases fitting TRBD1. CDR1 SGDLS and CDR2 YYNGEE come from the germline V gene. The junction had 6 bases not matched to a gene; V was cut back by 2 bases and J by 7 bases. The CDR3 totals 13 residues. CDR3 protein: CASSVTGVGEQYV. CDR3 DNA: TGTGCCAGCAGCGTCACAGGGGTCGGGGAGCAGTACGTC.

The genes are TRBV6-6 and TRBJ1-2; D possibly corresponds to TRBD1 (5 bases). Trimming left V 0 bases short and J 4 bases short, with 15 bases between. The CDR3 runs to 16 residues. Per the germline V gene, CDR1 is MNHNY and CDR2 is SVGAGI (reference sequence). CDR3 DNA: TGTGCCAGCAGTTACTCAGGCGGGGGTAAAAGCTATGGCTACACCTTC. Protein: CASSYSGGGKSYGYTF.

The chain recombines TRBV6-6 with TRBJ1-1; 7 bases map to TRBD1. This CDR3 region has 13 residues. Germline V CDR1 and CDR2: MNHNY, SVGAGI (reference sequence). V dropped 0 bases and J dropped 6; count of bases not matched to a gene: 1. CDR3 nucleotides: TGTGCCAGCAGTTACTCAGGACAGGCTGAAGCTTTCTTT. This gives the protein CASSYSGQAEAFF.

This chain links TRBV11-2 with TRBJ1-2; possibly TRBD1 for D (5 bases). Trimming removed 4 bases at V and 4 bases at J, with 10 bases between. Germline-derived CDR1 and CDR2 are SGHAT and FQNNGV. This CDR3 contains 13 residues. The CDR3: CASSSLDIYGYTF. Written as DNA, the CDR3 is TGTGCCAGCAGCTCGCTGGACATCTATGGCTACACCTTC.

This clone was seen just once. The CDR3 coding sequence is TGTGCCAGCAGTGGACAGGTTGTTCAGCCCCAGCATTTT. It yields the protein CASSGQVVQPQHF. The V call is TRBV2, the J call TRBJ1-5; TRBD1 is a possible D gene (6 bases). The CDR3 totals 13 residues. V was clipped by 4 bases and J by 6 bases, with 10 bases between them. The germline gives CDR1 SNHLY, CDR2 FYNNEI. Full variable domain (missing parts from reference TRBV2 and TRBJ1-5): EPEVTQTPSHQVTQMGQEVILRCVPISNHLYFYWYRQILGQKVEFLVSFYNNEISEKSEIFDDQFSVERPDGSNFTLKIRSTKLEDSAMYFCASSGQVVQPQHFGDGTRLSIL.

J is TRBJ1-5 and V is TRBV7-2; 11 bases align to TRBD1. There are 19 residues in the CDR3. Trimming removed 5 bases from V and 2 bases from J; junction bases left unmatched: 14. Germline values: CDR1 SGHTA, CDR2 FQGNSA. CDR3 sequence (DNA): TGTGCCAGCAGCATGGACAGGGGGCGCTTCTTAAGTGGCAATCAGCCCCAGCATTTT. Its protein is CASSMDRGRFLSGNQPQHF.

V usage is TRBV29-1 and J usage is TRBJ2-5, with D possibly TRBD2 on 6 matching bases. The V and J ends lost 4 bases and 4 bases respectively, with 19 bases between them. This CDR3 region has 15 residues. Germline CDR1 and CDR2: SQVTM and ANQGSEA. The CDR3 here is CSVALTSGGGETQYF. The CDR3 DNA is TGCAGCGTTGCCCTGACTAGTGGGGGAGGAGAGACCCAGTACTTC.

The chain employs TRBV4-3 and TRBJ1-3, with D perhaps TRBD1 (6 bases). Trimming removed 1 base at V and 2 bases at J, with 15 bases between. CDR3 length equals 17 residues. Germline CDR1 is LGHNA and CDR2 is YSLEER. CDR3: CASSQVSGEMTGNTIYF. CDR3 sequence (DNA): TGCGCCAGCAGCCAAGTTTCAGGGGAGATGACTGGAAACACCATATATTTT.

CDR3 amino acids: CSVEAQAHYGYTF. The CDR3 bases are TGCAGCGTTGAAGCCCAGGCACACTATGGCTACACCTTC. The chain has TRBV29-1 and TRBJ1-2, with D unresolved. V dropped 1 base and J dropped 3 bases, with 9 bases sitting between them. The CDR3 runs 13 residues. Germline lookup yields CDR1 SQVTM and CDR2 ANQGSEA.

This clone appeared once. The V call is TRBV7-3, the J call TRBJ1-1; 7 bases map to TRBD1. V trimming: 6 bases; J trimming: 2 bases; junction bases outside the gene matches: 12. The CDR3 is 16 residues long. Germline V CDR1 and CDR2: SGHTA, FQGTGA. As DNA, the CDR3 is TGTGCCAGCAGTCGTTCCGGGACAGAAAGAAACACTGAAGCTTTCTTT. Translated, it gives CASSRSGTERNTEAFF.

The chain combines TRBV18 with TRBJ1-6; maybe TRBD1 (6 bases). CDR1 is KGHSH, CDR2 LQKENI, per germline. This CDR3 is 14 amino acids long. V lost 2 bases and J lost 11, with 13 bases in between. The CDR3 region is CASSPEQGQTPLHF. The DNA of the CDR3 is TGTGCCAGCTCACCAGAGCAGGGGCAGACACCCCTCCACTTT.

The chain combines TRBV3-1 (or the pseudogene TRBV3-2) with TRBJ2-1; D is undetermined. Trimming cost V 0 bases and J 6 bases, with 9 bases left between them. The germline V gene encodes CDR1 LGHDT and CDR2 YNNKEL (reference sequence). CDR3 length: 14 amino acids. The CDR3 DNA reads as TGTGCCAGCAGCCAAGATATTAGCATCAATGAGCAGTTCTTC. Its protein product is CASSQDISINEQFF.

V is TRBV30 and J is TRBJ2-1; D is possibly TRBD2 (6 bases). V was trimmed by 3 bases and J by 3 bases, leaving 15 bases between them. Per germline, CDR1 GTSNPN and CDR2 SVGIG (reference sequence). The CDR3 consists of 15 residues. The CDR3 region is CAWRKQGGNYNEQFF. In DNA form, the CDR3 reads TGTGCCTGGAGAAAGCAGGGAGGTAACTACAATGAGCAGTTCTTC.

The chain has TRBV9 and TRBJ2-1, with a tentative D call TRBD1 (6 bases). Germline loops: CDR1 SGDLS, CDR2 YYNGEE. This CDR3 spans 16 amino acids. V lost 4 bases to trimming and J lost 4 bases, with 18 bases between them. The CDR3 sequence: CASSPRGDTSYNEQFF. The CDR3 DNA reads TGTGCCAGCAGCCCGAGAGGGGACACCTCATACAATGAGCAGTTCTTC. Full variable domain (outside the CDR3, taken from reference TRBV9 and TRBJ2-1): DSGVTQTPKHLITATGQRVTLRCSPRSGDLSVYWYQQSLDQGLQFLIQYYNGEERAKGNILERFSAQQFPDLHSELNLSSLELGDSALYFCASSPRGDTSYNEQFFGPGTRLTVL.

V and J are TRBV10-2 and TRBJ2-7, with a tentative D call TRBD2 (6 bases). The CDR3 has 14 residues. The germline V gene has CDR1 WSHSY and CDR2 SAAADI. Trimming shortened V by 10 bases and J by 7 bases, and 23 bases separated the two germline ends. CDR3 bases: TGCGCCACTACCTCGGGGGATAGTACGAAGGAGCAGTACGTC. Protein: CATTSGDSTKEQYV.

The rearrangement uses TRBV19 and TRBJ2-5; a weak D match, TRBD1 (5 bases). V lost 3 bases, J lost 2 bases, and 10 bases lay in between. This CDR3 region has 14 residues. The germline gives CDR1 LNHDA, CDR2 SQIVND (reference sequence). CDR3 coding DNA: TGTGCCAGTAGTATGTTTAGGGGTCAAGAGACCCAGTACTTC. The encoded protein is CASSMFRGQETQYF. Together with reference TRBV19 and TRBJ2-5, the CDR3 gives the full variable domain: DGGITQSPKYLFRKEGQNVTLSCEQNLNHDAMYWYRQDPGQGLRLIYYSQIVNDFQKGDIAEGYSVSREKKESFPLTVTSAQKNPTAFYLCASSMFRGQETQYFGPGTRLLVL.